The 21 T cell receptor beta chains below were found in one sample sequenced in a study of blood T cell repertoires in COVID-19. TCRdb's table, derived via immunoSEQ multiplex PCR, lists solely in-frame clones and lacks some. The repertoire includes about 74,000 clones, around 88% of them detected once, and 1.5% to 2% sits in the top ten. What was sequenced was peripheral blood. The receptors stem from an elderly woman with active or convalescent COVID-19.

The V gene is TRBV6-1, the J gene TRBJ1-5, with a possible D match to TRBD1 (6 bases). V was clipped by 8 bases and J by 0 bases, with 11 bases between them. Germline CDR1 and CDR2: MNHNS and SASEGT. The CDR3 has 14 residues. The CDR3 reads CASRTENSNQPQHF. The CDR3 region has the DNA TGTGCCAGCCGGACAGAAAATAGCAATCAGCCCCAGCATTTT.

J is TRBJ2-3 and V is TRBV6-5; weak D call: TRBD1 (6 bases). This CDR3 has 16 amino acids. V lost 0 bases to trimming and J lost 4 bases, with 14 bases between them. CDR1 and CDR2 from the germline V gene are MNHEY and SVGAGI. The CDR3 region is CASSYSWTARPDTQYF. The CDR3 DNA reads TGTGCCAGCAGTTACTCGTGGACAGCTAGACCAGATACGCAGTATTTT.

The chain employs TRBV6-6 and TRBJ1-1; D may be TRBD1 (5 bases). This CDR3 region has 13 residues. V lost 2 bases and J lost 7, with 11 bases in between. Germline loops: CDR1 MNHNY, CDR2 SVGAGI (reference sequence). The CDR3 nucleotides are TGTGCCAGCAGTTACACGGGGGAGGGTGAAGCTTTCTTT. It is translated as CASSYTGEGEAFF.

This chain links TRBV5-1 with TRBJ1-2; 7 nucleotides align to TRBD1. The CDR3 spans 14 residues. Trimming at V came to 4 bases and at J to 2 bases, leaving 5 bases not matched to a gene. Germline loops: CDR1 SGHRS, CDR2 YFSETQ. The CDR3 bases are TGCGCCAGCAGCGTAACAGGGGCCAACTATGGCTACACCTTC. Its protein is CASSVTGANYGYTF.

CDR3 sequence: CASSSLRDRGRNTIYF. In nucleotides, the CDR3 is TGTGCCAGTAGTTCGCTCCGGGACAGGGGAAGGAACACCATATATTTT. The V call is TRBV19, the J call TRBJ1-3, with 10 bases that match TRBD1. J gave up 7 bases and V 5 bases, and 11 bases lay outside the gene matches. The CDR3 covers 16 residues. Germline V gene lookup returns CDR1 LNHDA and CDR2 SQIVND (reference sequence).

V and J are TRBV5-5 and TRBJ2-7, with D perhaps matching TRBD1 (5 bases). V was clipped by 0 bases and J by 5 bases, with 12 bases between them. Germline values: CDR1 SGHKS, CDR2 YYEKEE (reference sequence). This CDR3 region has 14 residues. In DNA, the CDR3 is TGTGCCAGCAGCTTGGTGGGCAGGGCCCACGAGCAGTACTTC. This gives the protein CASSLVGRAHEQYF.

The chain joins TRBV19 to TRBJ1-5; 8 nucleotides line up with TRBD1. The CDR3 covers 15 residues. The germline V gene encodes CDR1 LNHDA and CDR2 SQIVND (reference sequence). V shed 5 bases and J 2 bases; nucleotides not matched to a gene: 5. The CDR3 sequence: CASSVRQGRNQPQHF. DNA for the CDR3: TGTGCCAGTAGTGTACGACAGGGGCGCAATCAGCCCCAGCATTTT.

The chain uses TRBV7-2 and TRBJ2-1, with a tentative D call TRBD2 (6 bases). The germline CDR1 and CDR2 sequences are SGHTA and FQGNSA. Trimming left V 0 bases short and J 8 bases short, with 17 bases between. CDR3 size: 16 residues. The CDR3 loop is CASSLATVAVRDEQFF. CDR3 DNA sequence: TGTGCCAGCAGCTTAGCGACGGTAGCGGTACGGGATGAGCAGTTCTTC.

The chain joins TRBV5-1 to TRBJ2-3; 9 bases map to TRBD2. The CDR3 contains 18 residues. CDR1 SGHRS and CDR2 YFSETQ come from the germline V gene. After removal of 0 bases from V and 2 bases from J, the junction contained 10 bases not matched to a gene. The CDR3 spells CASSLARGAGGSTDTQYF. The DNA of the CDR3 is TGCGCCAGCAGCTTGGCCAGGGGAGCGGGAGGTTCCACAGATACGCAGTATTTT.

This chain joins TRBV5-1 and TRBJ2-2; TRBD2 agrees at 9 bases. The CDR3 spans 15 residues. The germline V gene encodes CDR1 SGHRS and CDR2 YFSETQ. Unmatched junction bases numbered 8, after V lost 5 bases and J lost 6 bases. The CDR3 DNA is TGCGCCAGCAGTTTACTAGCGGGTCGGGCCGGGGAGCTGTTTTTT. This codes for CASSLLAGRAGELFF.

This sequence joins TRBV3-1 (or the pseudogene TRBV3-2) and TRBJ1-5, with 8 bases lining up with TRBD1. Trimming took 4 bases from V and 7 from J; bases not matched to a gene: 9. The germline V gene encodes CDR1 LGHDT and CDR2 YNNKEL (reference sequence). The CDR3 runs to 15 residues. The CDR3 sequence is CASSPPQGAEQPQHF. The CDR3 coding sequence is TGTGCCAGCAGCCCACCTCAGGGGGCGGAACAGCCCCAGCATTTT.

The chain recombines TRBV7-2 with TRBJ2-7, with TRBD2 as a possible D gene (6 bases). The germline V gene encodes CDR1 SGHTA and CDR2 FQGNSA. This CDR3 spans 11 amino acids. Trimming stripped 5 bases from V and 6 bases from J, with 8 bases between. The CDR3, as DNA: TGTGCCAGCAGCGCGGGACTCGAGCAGTACTTC. Translated, it gives CASSAGLEQYF.

The J gene is TRBJ2-5, the V gene TRBV5-8; 7 bases map to TRBD1. The CDR3 spans 15 residues. The ends lost 4 bases at V and 6 bases at J; junction bases unmatched: 12. The germline gives CDR1 SGHTS, CDR2 YDEGEE. CDR3 residues: CASSRRQGPPKTQYF. The CDR3 DNA reads as TGTGCCAGCAGCCGACGACAGGGTCCCCCGAAGACCCAGTACTTC.

V gene TRBV18 combines with J gene TRBJ1-1; D is possibly TRBD1 (5 bases). The CDR3 consists of 14 residues. Germline CDR1 reads KGHSH; CDR2 reads LQKENI. V lost 3 bases to trimming and J lost 7 bases, with 15 bases between them. The DNA for the CDR3 is TGTGCCAGCTCACCCCTTTCGACAACAGGTGAAGCTTTCTTT. As protein: CASSPLSTTGEAFF.

J is TRBJ2-2 and V is TRBV9; 11 bases fit TRBD2. This CDR3 contains 17 residues. Germline V gives CDR1 SGDLS, CDR2 YYNGEE. The V gene end was trimmed by 4 bases and the J gene end by 1 base; junction bases not matched to a gene: 6. The CDR3 reads CASSTTTSGRNTGELFF. CDR3 coding DNA: TGTGCCAGCAGCACCACAACTAGCGGGAGGAACACCGGGGAGCTGTTTTTT.

The chain joins TRBV19 to TRBJ1-2; 9 positions agree with TRBD1. From germline, CDR1 is LNHDA and CDR2 SQIVND (reference sequence). V shed 6 bases, J shed 2 bases, and the junction held 7 bases outside the gene matches. The CDR3 loop spans 15 amino acids. The CDR3 reads CASSLQGASNYGYTF. CDR3 bases: TGTGCCAGTAGCCTACAGGGGGCGTCCAACTATGGCTACACCTTC. Supplemented by reference TRBV19 and TRBJ1-2, the full variable domain reads DGGITQSPKYLFRKEGQNVTLSCEQNLNHDAMYWYRQDPGQGLRLIYYSQIVNDFQKGDIAEGYSVSREKKESFPLTVTSAQKNPTAFYLCASSLQGASNYGYTFGSGTRLTVV.

The rearrangement links TRBV18 to TRBJ2-5; TRBD1 matches at 7 bases. This CDR3 contains 15 residues. The V gene's germline CDR1 is KGHSH and CDR2 LQKENI. V was pared by 5 bases and J by 2 bases, with 8 bases of the junction left unmatched. CDR3 residues: CASSSLGTAQETQYF. CDR3 nucleotides: TGTGCCAGCTCATCCCTCGGGACAGCGCAAGAGACCCAGTACTTC.

This chain joins TRBV4-3 and TRBJ1-4; no definite D call. V was shortened by 1 base and J by 7 bases, with 7 bases between the two germline ends. CDR1 is LGHNA and CDR2 is YSLEER in the germline V gene. CDR3 length equals 13 residues. CDR3 protein: CASSQGASEKLFF. Here the CDR3 DNA reads TGCGCCAGCAGCCAAGGGGCTTCTGAAAAACTGTTTTTT.

This chain joins TRBV11-2 and TRBJ1-2, with 7 bases fitting TRBD1. There are 14 residues in the CDR3. Germline CDR1 and CDR2: SGHAT and FQNNGV. With 5 bases clipped from V and 1 base from J, the junction kept 4 bases outside the gene matches. The CDR3 protein is CASSPGQNNYGYTF. The CDR3 DNA sequence: TGTGCCAGCAGCCCGGGACAGAATAACTATGGCTACACCTTC.

CDR3 in amino acids: CASSRGPGYEQYF. CDR3 sequence (DNA): TGTGCCAGCAGCCGGGGGCCAGGCTACGAGCAGTACTTC. The chain couples TRBV3-1 (or the pseudogene TRBV3-2) to TRBJ2-7, with D possibly matching TRBD1 (6 bases). Germline V gene data show CDR1 as LGHDT and CDR2 as YNNKEL (reference sequence). V lost 4 bases and J 3 bases, leaving 10 bases between the germline ends. This CDR3 is 13 amino acids long.

This rearrangement joins TRBV5-1 to TRBJ1-6; 8 bases fit TRBD1. Germline V lookup: CDR1 SGHRS, CDR2 YFSETQ. Germline trimming cut 5 bases from V and 8 bases from J; bases unmatched to any gene: 9. This CDR3 region has 15 residues. The CDR3 DNA reads as TGCGCCAGCAGACACGATGGCAGGGGGCATTCACCCCTCCACTTT. Protein: CASRHDGRGHSPLHF. The full variable domain, its missing parts supplied by reference TRBV5-1 and TRBJ1-6, is KAGVTQTPRYLIKTRGQQVTLSCSPISGHRSVSWYQQTPGQGLQFLFEYFSETQRNKGNFPGRFSGRQFSNSRSEMNVSTLELGDSALYLCASRHDGRGHSPLHFGNGTRLTVT.